This T cell receptor (beta chain) was recovered during a study of blood T cell repertoires in COVID-19. In the study overall: COVID-19 samples, acute and convalescent, were from the United States, Italy and Spain. The analysed material was cDNA or gDNA that came from T cells, B-cell-depleted T cells, or PBMCs.

In the authors' workflow: Amplification of reference gene primers provided the estimated nucleated cell counts. Sequenced by immunoSEQ multiplex PCR; TCRdb stores in-frame clones only, minus some. The V and J calls and clone size are taken from that table; D and trimming were inferred from the DNA. The table records around 100,000 clones, approximately 92% of them present only once. This sequence originates from a man younger than 35 with acute or convalescent COVID-19. What was sequenced was peripheral blood.

This CDR3 is CASSPIQGNNEQFF. The CDR3 nucleotides read TGTGCCAGCAGCCCCATACAGGGGAACAATGAGCAGTTCTTC. This chain uses TRBV11-2 with TRBJ2-1; TRBD1 agrees at 7 bases. Germline assignment: CDR1 SGHAT and CDR2 FQNNGV. V dropped 5 bases and J dropped 5; count of bases not matched to a gene: 6. This CDR3 has 14 residues.